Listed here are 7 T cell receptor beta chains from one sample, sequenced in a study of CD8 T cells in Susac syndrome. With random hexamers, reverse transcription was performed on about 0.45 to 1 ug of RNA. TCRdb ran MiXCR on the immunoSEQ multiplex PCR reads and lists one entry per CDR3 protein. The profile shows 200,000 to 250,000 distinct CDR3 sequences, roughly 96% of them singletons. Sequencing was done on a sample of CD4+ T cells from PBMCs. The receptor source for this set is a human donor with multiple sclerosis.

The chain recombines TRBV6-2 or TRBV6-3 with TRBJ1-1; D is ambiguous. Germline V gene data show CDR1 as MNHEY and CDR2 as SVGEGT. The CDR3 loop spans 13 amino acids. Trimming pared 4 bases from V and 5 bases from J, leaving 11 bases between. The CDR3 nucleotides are TGTGCCAGCAGTTTCCGGGCGGGGACTGAAGCTTTCTTT. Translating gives CASSFRAGTEAFF.

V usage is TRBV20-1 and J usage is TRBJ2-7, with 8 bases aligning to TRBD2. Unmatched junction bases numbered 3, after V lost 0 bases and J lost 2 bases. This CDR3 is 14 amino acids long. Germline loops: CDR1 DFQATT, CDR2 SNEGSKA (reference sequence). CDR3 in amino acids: CSARESGSAYEQYF. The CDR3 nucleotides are TGCAGTGCTAGAGAGAGCGGGAGTGCCTACGAGCAGTACTTC.

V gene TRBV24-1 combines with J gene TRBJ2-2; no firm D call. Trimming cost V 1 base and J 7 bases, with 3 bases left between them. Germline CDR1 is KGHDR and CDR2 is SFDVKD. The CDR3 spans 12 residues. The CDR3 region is CATSDFGGELFF. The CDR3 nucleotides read TGTGCCACCAGTGATTTCGGCGGGGAGCTGTTTTTT.

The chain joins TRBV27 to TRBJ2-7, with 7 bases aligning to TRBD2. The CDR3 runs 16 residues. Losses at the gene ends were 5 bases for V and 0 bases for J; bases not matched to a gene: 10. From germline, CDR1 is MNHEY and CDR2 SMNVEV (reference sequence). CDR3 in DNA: TGTGCCAGCAGTATCACCCGGACTAGGAGCTCCTACGAGCAGTACTTC. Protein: CASSITRTRSSYEQYF.

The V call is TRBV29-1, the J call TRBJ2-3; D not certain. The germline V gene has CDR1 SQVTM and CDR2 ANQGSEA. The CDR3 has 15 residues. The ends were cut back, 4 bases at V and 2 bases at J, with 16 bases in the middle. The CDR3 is CSVALPNRATDTQYF. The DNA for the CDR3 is TGCAGCGTTGCCCTACCGAATAGGGCCACAGATACGCAGTATTTT.

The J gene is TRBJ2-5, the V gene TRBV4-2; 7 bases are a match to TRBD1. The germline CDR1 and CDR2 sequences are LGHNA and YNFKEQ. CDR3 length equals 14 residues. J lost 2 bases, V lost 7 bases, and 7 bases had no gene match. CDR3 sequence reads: CASKRGGPQETQYF. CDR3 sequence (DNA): TGTGCCAGCAAGAGAGGGGGCCCTCAAGAGACCCAGTACTTC.

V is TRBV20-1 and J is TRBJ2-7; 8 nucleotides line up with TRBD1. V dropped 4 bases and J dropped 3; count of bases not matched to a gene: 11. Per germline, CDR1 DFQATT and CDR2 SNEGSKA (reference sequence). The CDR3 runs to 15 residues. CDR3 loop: CSAIRSRQGSYEQYF. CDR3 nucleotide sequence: TGCAGTGCTATTAGGTCTAGACAGGGGAGCTACGAGCAGTACTTC.